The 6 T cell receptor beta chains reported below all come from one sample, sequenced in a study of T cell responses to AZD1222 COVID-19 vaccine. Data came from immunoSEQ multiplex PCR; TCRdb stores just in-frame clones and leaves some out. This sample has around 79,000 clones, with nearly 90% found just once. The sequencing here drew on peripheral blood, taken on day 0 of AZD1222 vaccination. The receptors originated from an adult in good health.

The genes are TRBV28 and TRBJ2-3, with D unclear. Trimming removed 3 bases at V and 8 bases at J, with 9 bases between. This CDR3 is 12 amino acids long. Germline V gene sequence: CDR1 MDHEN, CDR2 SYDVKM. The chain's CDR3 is CASSLKGVTQYF. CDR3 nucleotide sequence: TGTGCCAGCAGTTTGAAGGGCGTTACGCAGTATTTT.

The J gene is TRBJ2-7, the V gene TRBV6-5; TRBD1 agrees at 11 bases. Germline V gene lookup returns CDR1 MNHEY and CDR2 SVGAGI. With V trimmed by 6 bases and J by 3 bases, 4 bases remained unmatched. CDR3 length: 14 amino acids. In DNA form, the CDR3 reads TGTGCCAGCAGGGTCGGGACAGGGGGCTACGAGCAGTACTTC. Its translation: CASRVGTGGYEQYF.

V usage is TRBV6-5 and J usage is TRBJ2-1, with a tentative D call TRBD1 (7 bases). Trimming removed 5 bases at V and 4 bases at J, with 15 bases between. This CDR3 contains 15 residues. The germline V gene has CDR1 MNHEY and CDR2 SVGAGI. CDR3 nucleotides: TGTGCCAGCAGTCGAACACAGGGGAGGTACAATGAGCAGTTCTTC. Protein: CASSRTQGRYNEQFF.

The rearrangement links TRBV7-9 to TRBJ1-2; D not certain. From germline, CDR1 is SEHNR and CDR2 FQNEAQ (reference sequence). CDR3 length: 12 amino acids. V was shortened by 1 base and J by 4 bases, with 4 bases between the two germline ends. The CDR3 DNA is TGTGCCAGCAGCTTAGAAGGCTATGGCTACACCTTC. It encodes CASSLEGYGYTF. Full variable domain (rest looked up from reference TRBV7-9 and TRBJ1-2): DTGVSQNPRHKITKRGQNVTFRCDPISEHNRLYWYRQTLGQGPEFLTYFQNEAQLEKSRLLSDRFSAERPKGSFSTLEIQRTEQGDSAMYLCASSLEGYGYTFGSGTRLTVV.

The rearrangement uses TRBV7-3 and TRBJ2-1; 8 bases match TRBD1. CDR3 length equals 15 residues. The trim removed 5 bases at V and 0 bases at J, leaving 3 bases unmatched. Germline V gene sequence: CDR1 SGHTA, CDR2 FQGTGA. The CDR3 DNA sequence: TGTGCCAGCAGCCCGGACAGGGCCTCCTACAATGAGCAGTTCTTC. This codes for CASSPDRASYNEQFF.

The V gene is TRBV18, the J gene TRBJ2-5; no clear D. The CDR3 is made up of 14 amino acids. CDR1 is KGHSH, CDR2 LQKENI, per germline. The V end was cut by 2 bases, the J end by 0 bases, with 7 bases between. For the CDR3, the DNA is TGTGCCAGCTCACCAGTGGGGAACCAAGAGACCCAGTACTTC. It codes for CASSPVGNQETQYF.